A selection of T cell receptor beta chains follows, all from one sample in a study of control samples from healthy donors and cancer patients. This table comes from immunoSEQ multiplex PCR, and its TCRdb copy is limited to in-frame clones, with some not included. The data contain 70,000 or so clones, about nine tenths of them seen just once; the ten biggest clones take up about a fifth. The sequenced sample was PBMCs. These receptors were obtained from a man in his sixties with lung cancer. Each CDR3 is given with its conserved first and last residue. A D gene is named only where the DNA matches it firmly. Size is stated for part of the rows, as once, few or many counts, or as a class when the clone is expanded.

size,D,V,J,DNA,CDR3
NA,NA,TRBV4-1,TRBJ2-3,TGCGCCAGCAGCCCCCCTACAGACACAGATACGCAGTATTTT,CASSPPTDTDTQYF
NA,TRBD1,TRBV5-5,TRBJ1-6,TGTGCCAGCAGCTTGGGGACAGGGGTCAATTCACCCCTCCACTTT,CASSLGTGVNSPLHF
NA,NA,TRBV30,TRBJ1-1,TGTGCCTGGACCCCAGGGAACACTGAAGCTTTCTTT,CAWTPGNTEAFF
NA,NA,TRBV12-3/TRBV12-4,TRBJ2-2,TGTGCCAGCAGACTAGGAATGGAGCTGTTTTTT,CASRLGMELFF
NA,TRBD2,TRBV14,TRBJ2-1,TGTGCCAGCAGCCAAGAAAGGCCTAGCGGGGGGCTTAACAATGAGCAGTTCTTC,CASSQERPSGGLNNEQFF
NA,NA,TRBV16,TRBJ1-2,TGTGCCAGCAGCCAATCGTTGGAGGGATCCGGCTACACCTTC,CASSQSLEGSGYTF
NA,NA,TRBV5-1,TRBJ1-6,TGCGCCAGCAGCTCATTGGAGGGGACACCCCTCCACTTT,CASSSLEGTPLHF
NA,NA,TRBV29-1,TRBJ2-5,TGCAGCGTTGCCGAGGGCTCGGAGACCCAGTACTTC,CSVAEGSETQYF
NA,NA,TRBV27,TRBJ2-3,TGTGCCAGCAGTTTATGGGGGCGCGTAGACACAGATACGCAGTATTTT,CASSLWGRVDTDTQYF
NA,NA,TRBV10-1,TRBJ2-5,TGCGCCAGCAGTGAGTCGGGGGAGAACCAAGAGACCCAGTACTTC,CASSESGENQETQYF
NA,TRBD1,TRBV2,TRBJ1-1,TGTGCCAGCACCCGCGACAGGGAACCGACTGAAGCTTTCTTT,CASTRDREPTEAFF
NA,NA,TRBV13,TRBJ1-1,TGTGCCAGCAGCTTATTGCAGGGAGGCACTGAAGCTTTCTTT,CASSLLQGGTEAFF
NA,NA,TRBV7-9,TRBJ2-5,TGTGCCAGCAGCTTAGACATACAAGAGACCCAGTACTTC,CASSLDIQETQYF
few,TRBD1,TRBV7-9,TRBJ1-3,TGTGCCAGCAGCTCGGACAGGGGACGGCCTGGAAACACCATATATTTT,CASSSDRGRPGNTIYF
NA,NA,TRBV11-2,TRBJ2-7,TGTGCCAGCAGCCTGGAACGGGGGCCCTACGAGCAGTACTTC,CASSLERGPYEQYF
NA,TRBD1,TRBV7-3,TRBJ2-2,TGTGCCAGCAGCTTCTCACCGGGACAGGGGTGGGGCGGGGAGCTGTTTTTT,CASSFSPGQGWGGELFF
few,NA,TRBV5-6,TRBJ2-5,TGTGCCAGCAGCCCGGGGGCCGGGATAAGGGGGAAAGAGACCCAGTACTTC,CASSPGAGIRGKETQYF
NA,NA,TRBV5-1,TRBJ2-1,TGCGCCAGCAGCTTTGGGGGTCGCTCCTACAATGAGCAGTTCTTC,CASSFGGRSYNEQFF
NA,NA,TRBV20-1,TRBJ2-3,TGCAGTGCTAGTCACCAAGATACGCAGTATTTT,CSASHQDTQYF
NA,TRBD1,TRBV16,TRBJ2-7,TGTGCCAGCAGCCTTCCCGGGACAGGGGGCTACGAGCAGTACTTC,CASSLPGTGGYEQYF
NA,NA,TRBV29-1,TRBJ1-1,TGCAGCGTTGTATCGGGTTCGAACACTGAAGCTTTCTTT,CSVVSGSNTEAFF
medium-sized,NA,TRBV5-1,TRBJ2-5,TGCGCCAGCAGCTTACAGGTGTCCCAAGAGACCCAGTACTTC,CASSLQVSQETQYF
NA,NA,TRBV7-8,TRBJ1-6,TGTGCCAGCAGCAGGGACGGGGAGGGGACCCTCCACTTT,CASSRDGEGTLHF
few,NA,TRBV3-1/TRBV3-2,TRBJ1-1,TGTGCCAGCAGTCGATCAGGGGCTCAGGGGGCTTTCTTT,CASSRSGAQGAFF
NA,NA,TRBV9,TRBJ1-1,TGTGCCAGCAGCGTAGCTCCAATCCAGACTGAAGCTTTCTTT,CASSVAPIQTEAFF
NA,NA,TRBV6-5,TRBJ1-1,TGTGCCAGCAGTTACTCGTCCAGGGGGAACACTGAAGCTTTCTTT,CASSYSSRGNTEAFF
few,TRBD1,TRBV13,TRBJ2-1,TGTGCCAGCAGTGGGGACAGCTCCTACAATGAGCAGTTCTTC,CASSGDSSYNEQFF
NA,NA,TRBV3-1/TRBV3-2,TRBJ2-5,TGTGCCAGCAGCCAAGGGATCGGGGGTCAAGAGACCCAGTACTTC,CASSQGIGGQETQYF
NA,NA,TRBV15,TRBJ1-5,TGTGCCACCAGCAGAGATCGGGAAGGGGGACAGCCCCAGCATTTT,CATSRDREGGQPQHF
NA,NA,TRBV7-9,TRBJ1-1,TGTGCCAGCAGCTTAGAGTCCGGGAACACTGAAGCTTTCTTT,CASSLESGNTEAFF
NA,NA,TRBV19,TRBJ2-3,TGTGCCAGTAGTATAAGACAGGCCACAGATACGCAGTATTTT,CASSIRQATDTQYF
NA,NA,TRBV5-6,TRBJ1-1,TGTGCCAGCAGCTTGGGGGGCGCAAACATGAACACTGAAGCTTTCTTT,CASSLGGANMNTEAFF
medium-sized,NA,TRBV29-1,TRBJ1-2,TGCAGCGTTGAATGGGAAAGTGGCTACACCTTC,CSVEWESGYTF
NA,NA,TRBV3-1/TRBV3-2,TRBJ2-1,TGTGCCAGCAGCCAAGACCGAAGTGCCTACAATGAGCAGTTCTTC,CASSQDRSAYNEQFF
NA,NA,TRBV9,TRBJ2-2,TGTGCCAGCAGCGACCAAAACACCGGGGAGCTGTTTTTT,CASSDQNTGELFF
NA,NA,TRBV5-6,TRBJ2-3,TGTGCCAGCAGCTTGTCGACACTCACAGATACGCAGTATTTT,CASSLSTLTDTQYF
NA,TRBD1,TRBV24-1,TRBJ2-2,TGTGCCACCAGTGATTTCGGGACAGGGCAAACCGGGGAGCTGTTTTTT,CATSDFGTGQTGELFF
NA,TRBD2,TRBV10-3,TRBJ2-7,TGTGCCATCAGGACCGCTAGCGGGGGGTACGAGCAGTACTTC,CAIRTASGGYEQYF
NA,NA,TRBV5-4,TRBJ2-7,TGTGCCAGCAGCTTGAGGCCAGGGAGCTACGAGCAGTACTTC,CASSLRPGSYEQYF
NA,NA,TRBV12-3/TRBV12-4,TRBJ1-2,TGTGCCAGCAAGGCCCTAGGATATGGCTACACCTTC,CASKALGYGYTF
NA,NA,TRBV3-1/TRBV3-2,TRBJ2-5,TGTGCCAGCAGCCTTCTCCAGGGGACCCAGTACTTC,CASSLLQGTQYF